What follows describes a single T cell receptor beta chain. The antigen is unknown. The donors, aged roughly 6 to 95, were healthy Caucasians from Russia. This CDR3 is 14 amino acids long. The germline V gene has CDR1 LNHNV and CDR2 YYDKDF (reference sequence). Deletions cut 1 base from V and 4 bases from J, with 10 bases between. These data belong to a study of blood T cells in healthy people across ages. Background on the study: Using template switching, researchers captured about one barcoded beta molecule for each two T cells. General study points: Comparison with aged donors showed that long-lived donors had more naive CD4+ cells and higher diversity. The recorded TCR beta diversity per million T cells decreased in a roughly linear manner with age.

A sample-barcoded 5' primer and a J-beta primer mix were used in a second PCR of about 7 to 12 cycles. TCRdb called the 5' RACE reads again in MiXCR, with one record for every CDR3 protein. The sample lists fewer than 1,000,000 distinct CDR3 sequences, around two fifths occurring once. The specimen was blood. This chain connects TRBV15 to TRBJ2-5; D remains ambiguous. The clonotype comes from a man in his sixties in good health. CDR3 sequence: CATSRGPKGETQYF. The CDR3 nucleotides are TGTGCCACCAGCAGAGGACCCAAGGGAGAGACCCAGTACTTC. The full variable domain, completed using reference TRBV15 and TRBJ2-5, is DAMVIQNPRYQVTQFGKPVTLSCSQTLNHNVMYWYQQKSSQAPKLLFHYYDKDFNNEADTPDNFQSRRPNTSFCFLDIRSPGLGDTAMYLCATSRGPKGETQYFGPGTRLLVL.